The clone carrying this TCR beta chain was recorded a few times. Its antigen is unknown. These data originate in a study of beta chain features in type 1 diabetes. Study findings and constraints: Shorter templates might be favored by PCR, and equally so in patients and in controls. Researchers reported that naive, central memory and Treg TCRB repertoires appeared more similar in patients than in healthy donors.

Trimming at V came to 2 bases and at J to 2 bases, leaving 3 bases not matched to a gene. This CDR3 contains 16 residues. Germline V lookup: CDR1 MDHEN, CDR2 SYDVKM. Sorting gave populations that all exceeded 98% purity. Since all of the isolated RNA was reverse transcribed, expressed TCRB transcripts were what got sequenced. Around 3.5 million reads on average were seen across naive, central memory and regulatory T cell samples. Profiling relied on immunoSEQ multiplex PCR, and the TCRdb table lists in-frame clones only, not all of them. The sample carries around 290,000 clones, roughly 8% recorded once.

This chain joins TRBV28 and TRBJ2-6; 7 bases match TRBD2. This TCR was recovered from a woman aged 18-29 years in good health. What was sequenced was central memory CD4+ T cells from blood. Here the CDR3 reads CASSLVGGTGANVLTF. The CDR3 nucleotides read TGTGCCAGCAGTTTAGTGGGGGGGACTGGGGCCAACGTCCTGACTTTC.